This paragraph covers one T cell receptor (beta chain) sequence. Antigen unknown. TCRdb recomputed calls from the reads with MiXCR, one row per CDR3 protein. The sample carries about 920,000 distinct CDR3 sequences, approximately 30% recorded once. With 3 bases removed from V and 4 bases from J, the gap between germline ends came to 9 bases. The CDR3 is 12 amino acids. Germline V lookup: CDR1 DFQATT, CDR2 SNEGSKA (reference sequence). The record originates from a study of T cell repertoires in cytomegalovirus infection. Study-wide background: CMV epitopes, recently identified HLA-C-restricted and well-studied HLA-B-restricted, were used. An indication of both CMV infection and matching HLA type came from public TCR beta signatures.

Study conclusions and caveats: Dominating the ex vivo response were HLA-C-restricted CMV-specific TCR beta clonotypes.

The TCR originated in a human donor in good health (CMV status not recorded). Some clones in this sample may be carry-over from other donors' samples. The specimen comprised cultured CD8+ T cells from PBMCs, sampled from culture after CMV antigen stimulation. The V and J genes are TRBV20-1 and TRBJ1-1; D remains ambiguous. The CDR3 DNA sequence: TGCAGTGCTAGCGCCGGGTTCACTGAAGCTTTCTTT. It translates to CSASAGFTEAFF.